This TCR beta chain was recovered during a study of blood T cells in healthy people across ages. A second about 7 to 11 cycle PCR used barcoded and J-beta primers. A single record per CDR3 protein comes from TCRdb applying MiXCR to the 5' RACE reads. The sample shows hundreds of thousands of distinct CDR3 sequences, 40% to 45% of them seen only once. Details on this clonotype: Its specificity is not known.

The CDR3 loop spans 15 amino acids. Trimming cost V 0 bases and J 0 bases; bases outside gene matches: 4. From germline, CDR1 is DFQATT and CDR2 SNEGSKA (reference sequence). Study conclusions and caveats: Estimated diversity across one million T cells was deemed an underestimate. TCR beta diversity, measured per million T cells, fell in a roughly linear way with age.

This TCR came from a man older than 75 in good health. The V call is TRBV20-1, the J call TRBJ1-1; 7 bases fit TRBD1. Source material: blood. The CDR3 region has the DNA TGCAGTGCTAGAGAAGGGACAGTAGTGAACACTGAAGCTTTCTTT. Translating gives CSAREGTVVNTEAFF.